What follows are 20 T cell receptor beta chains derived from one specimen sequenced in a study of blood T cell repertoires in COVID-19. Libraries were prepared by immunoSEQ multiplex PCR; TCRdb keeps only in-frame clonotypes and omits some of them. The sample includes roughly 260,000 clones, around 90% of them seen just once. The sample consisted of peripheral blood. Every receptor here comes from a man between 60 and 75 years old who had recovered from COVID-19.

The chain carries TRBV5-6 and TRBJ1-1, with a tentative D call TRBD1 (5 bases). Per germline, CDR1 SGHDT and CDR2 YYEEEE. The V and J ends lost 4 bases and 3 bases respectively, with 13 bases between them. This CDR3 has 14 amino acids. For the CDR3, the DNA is TGTGCCAGCAGCGAGCAGGGTATTGACACTGAAGCTTTCTTT. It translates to CASSEQGIDTEAFF.

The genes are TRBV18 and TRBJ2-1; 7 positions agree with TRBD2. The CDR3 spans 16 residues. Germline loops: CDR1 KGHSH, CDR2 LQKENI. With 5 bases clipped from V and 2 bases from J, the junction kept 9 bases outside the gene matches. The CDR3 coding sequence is TGTGCCAGCTCAGTTCAAGCGGGGCCTCCCTACAATGAGCAGTTCTTC. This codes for CASSVQAGPPYNEQFF.

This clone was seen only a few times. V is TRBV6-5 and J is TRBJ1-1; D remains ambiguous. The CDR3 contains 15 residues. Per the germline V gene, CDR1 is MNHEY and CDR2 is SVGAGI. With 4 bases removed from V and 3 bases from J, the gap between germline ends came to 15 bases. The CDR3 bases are TGTGCCAGCAGTTCTCCCAACGGGGTGGACACTGAAGCTTTCTTT. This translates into CASSSPNGVDTEAFF.

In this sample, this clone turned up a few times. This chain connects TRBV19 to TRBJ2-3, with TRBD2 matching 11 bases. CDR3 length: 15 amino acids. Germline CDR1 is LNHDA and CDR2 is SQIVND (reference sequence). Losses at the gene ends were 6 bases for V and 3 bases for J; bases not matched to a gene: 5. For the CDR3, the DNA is TGTGCCAGTAGGAACCTAGCGGGGGGAACAGATACGCAGTATTTT. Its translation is CASRNLAGGTDTQYF. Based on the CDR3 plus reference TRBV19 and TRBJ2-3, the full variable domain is DGGITQSPKYLFRKEGQNVTLSCEQNLNHDAMYWYRQDPGQGLRLIYYSQIVNDFQKGDIAEGYSVSREKKESFPLTVTSAQKNPTAFYLCASRNLAGGTDTQYFGPGTRLTVL.

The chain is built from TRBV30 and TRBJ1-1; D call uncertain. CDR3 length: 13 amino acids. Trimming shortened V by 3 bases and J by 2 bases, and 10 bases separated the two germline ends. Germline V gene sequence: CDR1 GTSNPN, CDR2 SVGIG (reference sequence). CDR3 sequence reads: CAWSGTRNTEAFF. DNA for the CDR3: TGTGCCTGGAGCGGAACTAGAAACACTGAAGCTTTCTTT.

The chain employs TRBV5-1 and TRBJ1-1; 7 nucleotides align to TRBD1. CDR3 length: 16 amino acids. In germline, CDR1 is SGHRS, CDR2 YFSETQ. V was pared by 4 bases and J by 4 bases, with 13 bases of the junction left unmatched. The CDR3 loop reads CASSDRELPSITEAFF. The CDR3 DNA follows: TGCGCCAGCAGCGACAGGGAACTCCCCTCCATCACTGAAGCTTTCTTT. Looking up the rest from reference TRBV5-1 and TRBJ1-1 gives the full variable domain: KAGVTQTPRYLIKTRGQQVTLSCSPISGHRSVSWYQQTPGQGLQFLFEYFSETQRNKGNFPGRFSGRQFSNSRSEMNVSTLELGDSALYLCASSDRELPSITEAFFGQGTRLTVV.

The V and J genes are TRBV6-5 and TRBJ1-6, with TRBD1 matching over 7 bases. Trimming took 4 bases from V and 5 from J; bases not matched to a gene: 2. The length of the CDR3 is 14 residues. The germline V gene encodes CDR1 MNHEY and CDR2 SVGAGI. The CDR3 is CASSSGGNNSPLHF. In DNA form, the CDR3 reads TGTGCCAGCAGTTCAGGGGGAAATAATTCACCCCTCCACTTT.

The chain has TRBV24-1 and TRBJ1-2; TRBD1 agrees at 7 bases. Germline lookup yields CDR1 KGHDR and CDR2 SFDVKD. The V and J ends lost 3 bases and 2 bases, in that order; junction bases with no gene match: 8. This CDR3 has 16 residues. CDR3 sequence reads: CATSDSPRTGNYGYTF. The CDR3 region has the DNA TGTGCCACCAGTGATAGCCCCCGGACAGGAAACTATGGCTACACCTTC.

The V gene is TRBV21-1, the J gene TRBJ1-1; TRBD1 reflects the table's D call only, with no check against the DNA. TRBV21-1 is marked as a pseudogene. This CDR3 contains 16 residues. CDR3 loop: CASSTLRGTVNTEAFF. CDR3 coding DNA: TGTGCCAGCAGCACCCTCCGAGGGACAGTGAACACTGAAGCTTTCTTT.

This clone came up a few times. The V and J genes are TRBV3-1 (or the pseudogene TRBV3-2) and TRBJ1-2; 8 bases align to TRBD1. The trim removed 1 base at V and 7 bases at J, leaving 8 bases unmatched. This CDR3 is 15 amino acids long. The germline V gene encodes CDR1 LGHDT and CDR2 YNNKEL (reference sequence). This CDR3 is CASSQVSGGNGGYTF. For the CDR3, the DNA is TGTGCCAGCAGCCAAGTCTCAGGGGGCAATGGTGGCTACACCTTC.

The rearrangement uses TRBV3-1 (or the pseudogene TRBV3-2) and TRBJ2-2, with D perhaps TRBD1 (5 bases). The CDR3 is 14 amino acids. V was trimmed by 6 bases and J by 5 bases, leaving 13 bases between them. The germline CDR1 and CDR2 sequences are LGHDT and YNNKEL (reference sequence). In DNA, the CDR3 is TGTGCCAGCAGTCCTGACAGCAGGACCGGGGAGCTGTTTTTT. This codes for CASSPDSRTGELFF.

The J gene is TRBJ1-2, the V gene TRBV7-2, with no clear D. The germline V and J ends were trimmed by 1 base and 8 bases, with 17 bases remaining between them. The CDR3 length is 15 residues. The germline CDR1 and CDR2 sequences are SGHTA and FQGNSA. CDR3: CASSLVSRQQSGYTF. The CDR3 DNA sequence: TGTGCCAGCAGCTTAGTATCTAGGCAGCAGTCCGGCTACACCTTC.

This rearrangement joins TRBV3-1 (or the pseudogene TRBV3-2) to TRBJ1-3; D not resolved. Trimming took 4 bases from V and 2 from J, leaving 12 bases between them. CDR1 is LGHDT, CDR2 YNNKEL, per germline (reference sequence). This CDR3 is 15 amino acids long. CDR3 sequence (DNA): TGTGCCAGCAGCCCCACCCGCCAGGCTGGAAACACCATATATTTT. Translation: CASSPTRQAGNTIYF.

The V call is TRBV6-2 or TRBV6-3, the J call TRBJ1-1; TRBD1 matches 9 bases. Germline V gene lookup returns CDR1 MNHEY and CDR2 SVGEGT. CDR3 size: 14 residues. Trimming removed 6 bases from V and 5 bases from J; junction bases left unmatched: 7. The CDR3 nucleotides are TGTGCCAGCAGCCTACAGGGGGCTGAAACTGAAGCTTTCTTT. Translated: CASSLQGAETEAFF.

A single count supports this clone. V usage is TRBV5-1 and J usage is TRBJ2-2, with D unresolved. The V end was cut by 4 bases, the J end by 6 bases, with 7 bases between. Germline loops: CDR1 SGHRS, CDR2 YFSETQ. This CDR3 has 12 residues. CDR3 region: CASSPLPGELFF. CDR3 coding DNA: TGCGCCAGCAGCCCGCTACCCGGGGAGCTGTTTTTT. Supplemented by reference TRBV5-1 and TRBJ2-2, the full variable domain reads KAGVTQTPRYLIKTRGQQVTLSCSPISGHRSVSWYQQTPGQGLQFLFEYFSETQRNKGNFPGRFSGRQFSNSRSEMNVSTLELGDSALYLCASSPLPGELFFGEGSRLTVL.

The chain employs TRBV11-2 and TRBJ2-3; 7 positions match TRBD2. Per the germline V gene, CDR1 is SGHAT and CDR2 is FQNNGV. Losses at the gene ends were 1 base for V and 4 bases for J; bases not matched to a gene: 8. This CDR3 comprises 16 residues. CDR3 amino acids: CASSLVGLAAADTQYF. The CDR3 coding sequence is TGTGCCAGCAGCTTAGTCGGGCTAGCGGCCGCAGATACGCAGTATTTT. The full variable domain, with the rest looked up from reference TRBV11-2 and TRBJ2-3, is EAGVAQSPRYKIIEKRQSVAFWCNPISGHATLYWYQQILGQGPKLLIQFQNNGVVDDSQLPKDRFSAERLKGVDSTLKIQPAKLEDSAVYLCASSLVGLAAADTQYFGPGTRLTVL.

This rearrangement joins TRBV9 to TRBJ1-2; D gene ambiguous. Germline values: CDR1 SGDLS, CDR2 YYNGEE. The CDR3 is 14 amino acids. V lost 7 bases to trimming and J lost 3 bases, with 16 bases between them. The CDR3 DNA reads TGTGCCAGCGGAGATAGAGGGAGGGACTATGGCTACACCTTC. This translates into CASGDRGRDYGYTF.

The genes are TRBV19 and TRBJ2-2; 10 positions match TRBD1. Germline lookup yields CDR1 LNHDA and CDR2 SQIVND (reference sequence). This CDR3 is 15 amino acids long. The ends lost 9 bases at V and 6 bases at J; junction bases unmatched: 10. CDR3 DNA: TGTGCCAGCCTACCGGGACAGGGGTGGTCCGGGGAGCTGTTTTTT. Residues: CASLPGQGWSGELFF.

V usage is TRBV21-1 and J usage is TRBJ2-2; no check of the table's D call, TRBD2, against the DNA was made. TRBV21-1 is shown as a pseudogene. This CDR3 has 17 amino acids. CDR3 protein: CASSKVRGTSGAGELFF. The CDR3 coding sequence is TGTGCCAGCAGCAAAGTTAGAGGAACTAGCGGGGCCGGGGAGCTGTTTTTT.

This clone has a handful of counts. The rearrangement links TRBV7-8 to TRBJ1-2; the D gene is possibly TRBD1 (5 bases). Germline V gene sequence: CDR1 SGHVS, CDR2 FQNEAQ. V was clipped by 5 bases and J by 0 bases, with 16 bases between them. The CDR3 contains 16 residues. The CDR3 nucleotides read TGTGCCAGCAGCCTGCGGCAGGGTCTCTCTAACTATGGCTACACCTTC. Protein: CASSLRQGLSNYGYTF. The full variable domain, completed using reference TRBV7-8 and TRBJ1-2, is GAGVSQSPRYKVAKRGQDVALRCDPISGHVSLFWYQQALGQGPEFLTYFQNEAQLDKSGLPSDRFFAERPEGSVSTLKIQRTQQEDSAVYLCASSLRQGLSNYGYTFGSGTRLTVV.